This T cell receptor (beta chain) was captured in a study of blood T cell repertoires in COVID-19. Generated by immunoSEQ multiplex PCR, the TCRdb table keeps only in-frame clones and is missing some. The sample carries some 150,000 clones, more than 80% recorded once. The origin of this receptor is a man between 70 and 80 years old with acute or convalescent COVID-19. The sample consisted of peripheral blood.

The CDR3 reads CASSLHGSRAGNTIYF. The CDR3 DNA is TGTGCCAGCAGCTTGCATGGGTCGAGGGCTGGAAACACCATATATTTT. The chain carries TRBV5-4 and TRBJ1-3; D not certain. The V end was cut by 1 base, the J end by 2 bases, with 13 bases between. This CDR3 is built from 16 residues. Per germline, CDR1 SGHNT and CDR2 YYREEE (reference sequence). Using reference TRBV5-4 and TRBJ1-3 for the parts outside the CDR3, the full variable domain is ETGVTQSPTHLIKTRGQQVTLRCSSQSGHNTVSWYQQALGQGPQFIFQYYREEENGRGNFPPRFSGLQFPNYSSELNVNALELDDSALYLCASSLHGSRAGNTIYFGEGSWLTVV.